Listed below are T cell receptor beta chains from one sample, sequenced in a study of cytomegalovirus exposure and HLA in healthy donors. Measured with immunoSEQ multiplex PCR; TCRdb has only the in-frame clones, and not every one. The sample records more than 85,000 clones, approximately 86% being singletons. The source material was PBMCs. The receptors originated from a woman between 18 and 29 years old in good health and CMV-seropositive. CDR3s include the opening cysteine and the closing phenylalanine or tryptophan. The D gene is left open where the match is weak.

>TRBJ2-5|-|TRBV7-9
CASGGETQYF
>TRBJ1-1|-|TRBV11-3
CASSSRRDTEAFF
>TRBJ2-1|-|TRBV27
CASSRDGGNEQFF
>TRBJ1-2|-|TRBV18
CASSPPNGGNYGYTF
>TRBJ2-7|TRBD1|TRBV28
CASSRTGYSYEQYF
>TRBJ1-2|-|TRBV14
CASSQRQAGGYTF
>TRBJ2-7|-|TRBV9
CASSVVYSTYEQYF
>TRBJ1-5|-|TRBV5-6
CASSQAQGDQPQHF
>TRBJ2-1|-|TRBV19
CASISNTGLPYNEQFF
>TRBJ1-1|-|TRBV19
CASSLTEVLNTEAFF
>TRBJ1-4|-|TRBV7-8
CASSFLQGQNEKLFF
>TRBJ2-3|TRBD2|TRBV18
CASSPRGGDTQYF
>TRBJ2-7|-|TRBV6-5
CASSYSTGTYEQYF
>TRBJ2-5|-|TRBV5-6
CASSLGQRRSAYGETQYF
>TRBJ2-7|TRBD1|TRBV6-1
CASSEDRGRNEQYF
>TRBJ2-7|-|TRBV27
CASSLEGYAEQYF
>TRBJ2-3|TRBD2|TRBV7-8
CASRSGRATDTQYF
>TRBJ2-7|-|TRBV28
CASSFPHGGGSYEQYF
>TRBJ1-1|-|TRBV14
CASSLRGEAFF
>TRBJ2-2|TRBD2|TRBV9
CASSVAPVGRVNTGELFF
>TRBJ1-1|TRBD1|TRBV28
CASSPQEGAEAFF
>TRBJ2-1|-|TRBV10-1
CASSDFRGGEQFF
>TRBJ2-2|-|TRBV9
CASSAPGNTGELFF
>TRBJ2-7|TRBD2|TRBV10-3
CAIRSGGAISSYEQYF
>TRBJ2-5|TRBD1|TRBV18
CASSPRTGGEETQYF
>TRBJ1-3|-|TRBV7-9
CASSPIHPGVNGNTIYF
>TRBJ2-7|-|TRBV13
CASSPSGAGASTKQYF
>TRBJ2-1|-|TRBV4-1
CASSQDEAGRSYNEQFF